This TCR beta chain appears in the sequencing data of a study of control samples from healthy donors and cancer patients. V gave up 5 bases and J gave up 2 bases, with 2 bases separating them. Germline CDR1 PRHDT, CDR2 FYEKMQ (reference sequence). There are 11 residues in the CDR3. This clone was recorded once. Profiled with immunoSEQ multiplex PCR; TCRdb holds only in-frame clones, not every one. Of around 140,000 clones listed, about 92% were seen once; the top ten hold around 2.1%. The source of this sequence is a woman in her forties or fifties in good health. Sequencing input: blood. The chain combines TRBV13 with TRBJ2-3; no firm D call. CDR3: CASSTTDTQYF. The CDR3 DNA follows: TGTGCCAGCAGCACCACAGATACGCAGTATTTT. Using reference TRBV13 and TRBJ2-3 for the parts outside the CDR3, the full variable domain is AAGVIQSPRHLIKEKRETATLKCYPIPRHDTVYWYQQGPGQDPQFLISFYEKMQSDKGSIPDRFSAQQFSDYHSELNMSSLELGDSALYFCASSTTDTQYFGPGTRLTVL.